The present TCR beta chain was sequenced within a study of T cells in tumors and immune-related adverse events. The data were produced by immunoSEQ multiplex PCR, yet TCRdb's version contains in-frame clones alone and is incomplete. The sample has 600 to 900 clones; about nine tenths are singletons. With 3 bases clipped from V and 2 bases from J, the junction kept 4 bases outside the gene matches. Germline CDR1 reads ENHRY; CDR2 reads SYGVKD. The CDR3 length is 15 residues. The V gene is TRBV10-3, the J gene TRBJ1-5, with 7 nucleotides matching TRBD1. The sequence was collected from a female donor with metastatic renal cell carcinoma. The material was kidney tissue, obtained from a patient treated with anti-PD-1 therapy. The CDR3 is CAISDGTGGNQPQHF. CDR3 coding DNA: TGTGCCATCAGTGATGGCACAGGGGGCAATCAGCCCCAGCATTTT.